This entry lists 14 T cell receptor beta chains sequenced from one sample in a study of blood T cell repertoires in COVID-19. Assay: immunoSEQ multiplex PCR; the TCRdb copy retains only in-frame clones and omits some. The repertoire consists of around 150,000 clones, with 81% occurring once and the leading ten covering over 7.5%. The specimen was peripheral blood. The receptors here all came from a woman in her sixties or seventies with active or convalescent COVID-19.

The chain combines TRBV5-1 with TRBJ2-1; D possibly corresponds to TRBD1 (6 bases). The ends were cut back, 8 bases at V and 7 bases at J, with 19 bases in the middle. The CDR3 has 14 amino acids. Germline V gene lookup returns CDR1 SGHRS and CDR2 YFSETQ. The CDR3 region is CASTKNLQGNEQFF. Here the CDR3 DNA reads TGCGCCAGTACAAAGAACCTACAGGGTAATGAGCAGTTCTTC. Supplemented by reference TRBV5-1 and TRBJ2-1, the full variable domain reads KAGVTQTPRYLIKTRGQQVTLSCSPISGHRSVSWYQQTPGQGLQFLFEYFSETQRNKGNFPGRFSGRQFSNSRSEMNVSTLELGDSALYLCASTKNLQGNEQFFGPGTRLTVL.

J is TRBJ1-5 and V is TRBV27; no definite D call. CDR3 length: 9 residues. Germline CDR1 reads MNHEY; CDR2 reads SMNVEV (reference sequence). The CDR3 sequence is CAAGQPQHF. The CDR3 nucleotides read TGTGCTGCAGGTCAGCCCCAGCATTTT.

The chain carries TRBV5-6 and TRBJ2-4; D unclear. In germline, CDR1 is SGHDT, CDR2 YYEEEE. V lost 2 bases and J lost 0, with 6 bases in between. This CDR3 region has 14 residues. CDR3 nucleotides: TGTGCCAGCAGCTTTCGACTAGCCAAAAACATTCAGTACTTC. Protein product: CASSFRLAKNIQYF.

This chain uses TRBV20-1 with TRBJ2-3, with unresolved D. Trimming took 8 bases from V and 2 from J, leaving 8 bases between them. Per germline, CDR1 DFQATT and CDR2 SNEGSKA (reference sequence). The CDR3 covers 11 residues. In DNA, the CDR3 is TGCAGTCCCGACTTCACAGATACGCAGTATTTT. The encoded protein is CSPDFTDTQYF.

In DNA, the CDR3 is TGTGCCACCCGGTCACAGGGTGCTGAAGCTTTCTTT. Amino acids: CATRSQGAEAFF. The genes are TRBV3-1 (or the pseudogene TRBV3-2) and TRBJ1-1; a weak D match, TRBD1 (6 bases). V was shortened by 10 bases and J by 6 bases, with 15 bases between the two germline ends. The germline gives CDR1 LGHDT, CDR2 YNNKEL (reference sequence). The CDR3 consists of 12 residues.

The chain is built from TRBV4-1 and TRBJ1-2, with 7 bases fitting TRBD1. This CDR3 spans 13 amino acids. Germline-derived CDR1 and CDR2 are MGHRA and YSYEKL. V lost 5 bases to trimming and J lost 8 bases; unmatched junction nucleotides: 8. CDR3 in DNA: TGCGCCAGCAGCGATATAGGGGGCGGGGGCTACACCTTC. It is translated as CASSDIGGGGYTF.

CDR3 loop: CASSLWDRYNEQFF. The CDR3 bases are TGTGCCAGCAGTTTATGGGACAGATACAATGAGCAGTTCTTC. This chain links TRBV27 with TRBJ2-1; 7 bases map to TRBD1. The CDR3 is 14 amino acids. V was clipped by 1 base and J by 4 bases; unmatched bases: 1. Germline CDR1 and CDR2: MNHEY and SMNVEV (reference sequence).

On this clone itself: The junction differs from germline at one of its ends, possibly a read error. V and J are TRBV7-7 and TRBJ2-3; D might be TRBD2 (5 bases). The CDR3 has 16 residues. In germline, CDR1 is SSHAT, CDR2 FNYEAQ (reference sequence). CDR3: CASSLGGSAGTDTQYF. The CDR3 nucleotides are TGTGCTAGCAGCTTAGGTGGTAGCGCCGGCACAGATACGCAGTATTTT.

V usage is TRBV10-3 and J usage is TRBJ1-2; 7 bases are a match to TRBD1. Germline V gene lookup returns CDR1 ENHRY and CDR2 SYGVKD. With 0 bases clipped from V and 8 bases from J, the junction kept 9 bases outside the gene matches. CDR3 length equals 15 residues. The CDR3 DNA reads as TGTGCCATCAGTGAGTCGGTGGGACAGCTTCTGGGCTACACCTTC. This sequence encodes CAISESVGQLLGYTF.

This clone was recorded a few times. The CDR3: CASSQEDRSGAPIYF. Written as DNA, the CDR3 is TGTGCCAGCAGCCAAGAGGACAGAAGCGGAGCGCCCATATATTTT. This chain links TRBV4-2 with TRBJ1-3; the D gene is possibly TRBD1 (6 bases). Deletions cut 0 bases from V and 11 bases from J, with 17 bases between. Germline loops: CDR1 LGHNA, CDR2 YNFKEQ. This CDR3 has 15 residues.

This clone was seen just once. The V and J genes are TRBV19 and TRBJ2-1, with D tentatively TRBD1 (6 bases). Trimming removed 7 bases at V and 4 bases at J, with 14 bases between. Germline lookup yields CDR1 LNHDA and CDR2 SQIVND (reference sequence). The CDR3 loop spans 14 amino acids. The CDR3 region is CASTPFGQYNEQFF. In nucleotides, the CDR3 is TGTGCCAGTACCCCCTTCGGACAGTACAATGAGCAGTTCTTC.

This chain uses TRBV19 with TRBJ2-7; 12 nucleotides match TRBD2. The CDR3 covers 16 residues. In germline, CDR1 is LNHDA, CDR2 SQIVND (reference sequence). The J segment lost 4 bases and the V segment lost 4 bases, leaving 8 bases of the junction unmatched. CDR3 in DNA: TGTGCCAGTAGTACCTCTAGCGGGAGGGCCGAATACGAGCAGTACTTC. This gives the protein CASSTSSGRAEYEQYF.

This chain uses TRBV11-1 with TRBJ2-3; 9 nucleotides match TRBD1. The J segment lost 5 bases and the V segment lost 5 bases, leaving 8 bases of the junction unmatched. CDR3 length equals 15 residues. CDR1 and CDR2 (germline): SGHAT, FQDESV (reference sequence). In DNA form, the CDR3 reads TGTGCCAGCAGCACTACAGGGGGCGCGATAGATACGCAGTATTTT. Translated: CASSTTGGAIDTQYF.

The V and J genes are TRBV4-1 and TRBJ2-2; 8 bases are shared with TRBD1. This CDR3 contains 14 residues. CDR1 and CDR2 (germline): MGHRA, YSYEKL. V lost 3 bases to trimming and J lost 6 bases; unmatched junction nucleotides: 3. The CDR3 DNA reads as TGCGCCAGCAGCCAGGACAGGGTGGCCGGGGAGCTGTTTTTT. Residues: CASSQDRVAGELFF.